This T cell receptor beta chain derives from a study of blood T cell repertoires in COVID-19. In the study overall: COVID-19 samples collected from the United States, Italy and Spain covered acute and convalescent phases. PBMCs, B-cell-depleted T cells, or T cells were the source of the cDNA or gDNA that made up the material.

This clone was seen a few times. Germline V gene data show CDR1 as SEHNR and CDR2 as FQNEAQ (reference sequence). V dropped 3 bases and J dropped 2 bases, with 7 bases sitting between them. CDR3 length: 13 residues. Using immunoSEQ multiplex PCR, the repertoire was profiled, and TCRdb retains in-frame clones only, with some absent. The sample contains just under 55,000 clones, around nine tenths of which appear only once. The receptor was isolated from a man between 45 and 60 years old with acute or convalescent COVID-19. The specimen sequenced was peripheral blood. The chain has TRBV7-9 and TRBJ1-2; D not certain. CDR3 coding DNA: TGTGCCAGCAGCTTCCCCCAAAACTATGGCTACACCTTC. Residues: CASSFPQNYGYTF.